This passage covers 29 T cell receptor beta chains from one sample sequenced in a study of blood T cell repertoires in COVID-19. Produced via immunoSEQ multiplex PCR; TCRdb's table is partial and in-frame only. The sample shows 110,000 or so clones, roughly 80% of them seen only once. The specimen was peripheral blood. These TCRs come from a woman older than 75 with acute or convalescent COVID-19.

The gene calls are TRBV18 and TRBJ2-3; D gene unclear. The CDR3 extends over 12 amino acids. In germline, CDR1 is KGHSH, CDR2 LQKENI. V shed 3 bases and J shed 4 bases, with 5 bases lying between them. CDR3 amino acids: CASSPIADTQYF. For the CDR3, the DNA is TGTGCCAGCTCACCGATAGCAGATACGCAGTATTTT.

V and J are TRBV10-2 and TRBJ2-1, with 8 bases lining up with TRBD2. CDR3 length: 16 residues. CDR1 WSHSY and CDR2 SAAADI come from the germline V gene. V lost 6 bases and J lost 4; bases outside the gene matches: 11. The CDR3 reads CASRGSKAGEYNEQFF. As DNA, the CDR3 is TGCGCCAGCAGAGGGAGTAAAGCGGGAGAGTACAATGAGCAGTTCTTC.

The genes are TRBV7-9 and TRBJ2-3; maybe TRBD2 (5 bases). The germline CDR1 and CDR2 sequences are SEHNR and FQNEAQ (reference sequence). The CDR3 has 14 amino acids. CDR3 residues: CATTGTGSTDTQYF. CDR3 nucleotides: TGTGCTACCACCGGTACGGGGAGCACAGATACGCAGTATTTT.

The rearrangement links TRBV19 to TRBJ2-1; 9 bases align to TRBD2. Per germline, CDR1 LNHDA and CDR2 SQIVND (reference sequence). This CDR3 region has 17 residues. V lost 0 bases, J lost 1 base, and 4 bases stayed unmatched. The CDR3 coding sequence is TGTGCCAGTAGTATAGATGGTCTAGCGGGATCCTACAATGAGCAGTTCTTC. Protein sequence: CASSIDGLAGSYNEQFF.

This clone was observed once. The chain links TRBV3-1 (or the pseudogene TRBV3-2) to TRBJ1-5, with D unclear. CDR1 is LGHDT and CDR2 is YNNKEL in the germline V gene (reference sequence). CDR3 length: 16 amino acids. V was shortened by 1 base and J by 9 bases, with 19 bases between the two germline ends. The CDR3 is CASSQGRQVLGWPQHF. CDR3 DNA sequence: TGTGCCAGCAGCCAAGGGCGTCAGGTACTAGGATGGCCCCAGCATTTT.

This chain uses TRBV12-1 with TRBJ2-1; whether TRBD1, the table's D call, matches the DNA was not checked. TRBV12-1 constitutes a pseudogene. The CDR3 contains 17 residues. CDR3 bases: TGTGCGTTGGTGGGGCAGGTACATCCAAGCTCCTACAATGAGCAGTTCTTC. It encodes CALVGQVHPSSYNEQFF.

In this sample, this clone turned up once. The rearrangement joins TRBV7-8 to TRBJ2-1; D may be TRBD2 (6 bases). CDR1 SGHVS and CDR2 FQNEAQ come from the germline V gene. Between the trimmed V and J ends, which lost 6 bases and 12 bases, there was a span of 15 bases. The CDR3 is made up of 12 amino acids. The CDR3 region is CASSRDSGSQFF. The CDR3 bases are TGTGCCAGCAGTCGAGATAGCGGTTCGCAGTTCTTC.

The V call is TRBV13, the J call TRBJ1-3; D remains ambiguous. Germline CDR1 is PRHDT and CDR2 is FYEKMQ (reference sequence). V gave up 0 bases and J gave up 3 bases, with 3 bases separating them. The length of the CDR3 is 13 residues. Here the CDR3 reads CASSLGSGNTIYF. CDR3 coding DNA: TGTGCCAGCAGCTTAGGGAGTGGAAACACCATATATTTT.

This chain connects TRBV10-2 to TRBJ1-4; 10 positions agree with TRBD1. The CDR3 spans 17 residues. V trimming: 6 bases; J trimming: 0 bases; junction bases outside the gene matches: 7. Germline CDR1 WSHSY, CDR2 SAAADI. The CDR3 protein is CASSIGQGDTTNEKLFF. The CDR3 DNA is TGCGCCAGCAGCATCGGACAGGGGGATACAACTAATGAAAAACTGTTTTTT.

With regard to this clone: Other DNA sequences in this specimen translate into the identical CDR3. The chain links TRBV5-1 to TRBJ2-1; 7 bases line up with TRBD2. Germline loops: CDR1 SGHRS, CDR2 YFSETQ. This CDR3 has 14 residues. V trimming: 10 bases; J trimming: 0 bases; junction bases outside the gene matches: 7. CDR3 in amino acids: CASETGGSYNEQFF. CDR3 bases: TGCGCCTCCGAAACGGGGGGCTCCTACAATGAGCAGTTCTTC.

The chain recombines TRBV2 with TRBJ2-3; 7 nucleotides align to TRBD1. CDR3 length: 14 residues. The junction had 3 bases not matched to a gene; V was cut back by 6 bases and J by 0 bases. The germline V gene encodes CDR1 SNHLY and CDR2 FYNNEI. CDR3 residues: CASRHRGSTDTQYF. CDR3 in DNA: TGTGCCAGCAGGCACAGGGGAAGCACAGATACGCAGTATTTT.

The chain links TRBV12-3 or TRBV12-4 to TRBJ1-1, with D possibly being TRBD1 (6 bases). This CDR3 comprises 11 residues. Trimming removed 7 bases at V and 10 bases at J, with 13 bases between. The CDR3 DNA reads as TGTGCCAGCACTACAACAGGGTTAGCTTTCTTT. Protein sequence: CASTTTGLAFF.

This rearrangement joins TRBV5-6 to TRBJ2-5; D call uncertain. V was shortened by 0 bases and J by 2 bases, with 8 bases between the two germline ends. The CDR3 loop spans 14 amino acids. CDR1 and CDR2 from the germline V gene are SGHDT and YYEEEE. This chain's CDR3 is CASSLASVQETQYF. In DNA, the CDR3 is TGTGCCAGCAGCTTGGCTTCGGTTCAAGAGACCCAGTACTTC.

This rearrangement joins TRBV11-3 to TRBJ2-3; D remains unclear. The CDR3 consists of 14 residues. V gave up 2 bases and J gave up 7 bases, with 13 bases separating them. Germline CDR1 SGHNT, CDR2 YENEEA. CDR3: CASSLIAASNTQYF. Here the CDR3 DNA reads TGTGCCAGCAGCTTAATCGCGGCCTCCAATACGCAGTATTTT.

CDR3 DNA sequence: TGTGCCAGCAGCGCGACTAGCGGGAGTTTGGTAGATACGCAGTATTTT. Residues: CASSATSGSLVDTQYF. The rearrangement uses TRBV7-2 and TRBJ2-3; 12 bases fit TRBD2. With V trimmed by 5 bases and J by 5 bases, 8 bases remained unmatched. The CDR3 is 16 amino acids. Germline lookup yields CDR1 SGHTA and CDR2 FQGNSA.

The CDR3 spells CASSSGTRPNEQFF. The CDR3 bases are TGCGCCAGCAGCTCCGGGACTAGACCAAATGAGCAGTTCTTC. This chain joins TRBV5-1 and TRBJ2-1, with 8 bases fitting TRBD2. Germline lookup yields CDR1 SGHRS and CDR2 YFSETQ. After removal of 3 bases from V and 7 bases from J, the junction contained 6 bases not matched to a gene. This CDR3 has 14 amino acids.

The V call is TRBV6-2 or TRBV6-3, the J call TRBJ2-7; the match to TRBD2 covers 8 bases. The CDR3 extends over 14 amino acids. Looked up from germline, CDR1 is MNHEY and CDR2 is SVGEGT. The ends lost 2 bases at V and 7 bases at J; junction bases unmatched: 7. The CDR3 bases are TGTGCCAGCAGTTACCTAGGACTAGCCGGTGAGCAGTACGTC. This codes for CASSYLGLAGEQYV.

CDR3 amino acids: CASRGDSYGYTF. The DNA of the CDR3 is TGTGCCAGCAGAGGGGACAGCTATGGCTACACCTTC. The chain uses TRBV2 and TRBJ1-2, with 7 bases matching TRBD1. Germline V gene sequence: CDR1 SNHLY, CDR2 FYNNEI. There are 12 residues in the CDR3. J gave up 4 bases and V 6 bases, and 2 bases lay outside the gene matches.

This clone was counted a single time. The genes are TRBV28 and TRBJ2-5; the match to TRBD1 covers 7 bases. The CDR3 has 13 residues. Trimming at V came to 8 bases and at J to 2 bases, leaving 5 bases not matched to a gene. Germline CDR1 reads MDHEN; CDR2 reads SYDVKM. The CDR3, as DNA: TGTGCCAGCTTTGACAGGGAGCAAGAGACCCAGTACTTC. It codes for CASFDREQETQYF.

The chain couples TRBV7-9 to TRBJ2-2; 9 nucleotides match TRBD1. Per germline, CDR1 SEHNR and CDR2 FQNEAQ (reference sequence). With V trimmed by 4 bases and J by 5 bases, 5 bases remained unmatched. This CDR3 spans 15 amino acids. The chain's CDR3 is CASSSRDRVTGELFF. The CDR3 nucleotides are TGTGCCAGCAGCTCCCGGGACAGGGTGACCGGGGAGCTGTTTTTT.

This chain joins TRBV9 and TRBJ2-3; D gene ambiguous. The CDR3 sequence is 13 residues long. The germline V gene encodes CDR1 SGDLS and CDR2 YYNGEE. Trimming shortened V by 3 bases and J by 2 bases, and 7 bases separated the two germline ends. The CDR3 here is CASSAQFTDTQYF. The CDR3 DNA reads TGTGCCAGCAGCGCCCAGTTCACAGATACGCAGTATTTT.

The sample holds a few counts of this clone. The rearrangement joins TRBV13 to TRBJ1-4; D not resolved. The CDR3 has 13 residues. The germline gives CDR1 PRHDT, CDR2 FYEKMQ (reference sequence). With 3 bases removed from V and 3 bases from J, the gap between germline ends came to 5 bases. The CDR3, as DNA: TGTGCCAGCAGCTTTGGGCCTAATGAAAAACTGTTTTTT. Encoded protein: CASSFGPNEKLFF. The variable domain in full, with the rest retrieved from reference TRBV13 and TRBJ1-4, is AAGVIQSPRHLIKEKRETATLKCYPIPRHDTVYWYQQGPGQDPQFLISFYEKMQSDKGSIPDRFSAQQFSDYHSELNMSSLELGDSALYFCASSFGPNEKLFFGSGTQLSVL.

This clone was seen once. The chain is built from TRBV6-1 and TRBJ2-3, with TRBD2 identical over 8 bases. Germline V lookup: CDR1 MNHNS, CDR2 SASEGT. The CDR3 sequence is 16 residues long. V lost 0 bases and J lost 5; bases outside the gene matches: 7. The chain's CDR3 is CASSEASGRALDTQYF. The DNA for the CDR3 is TGTGCCAGCAGTGAAGCGTCCGGGAGGGCCTTAGATACGCAGTATTTT.

V usage is TRBV5-5 and J usage is TRBJ2-5; a possible D gene is TRBD2 (6 bases). This CDR3 contains 16 residues. Trimming cost V 3 bases and J 1 base, with 16 bases left between them. Germline CDR1 and CDR2: SGHKS and YYEKEE (reference sequence). The DNA of the CDR3 is TGTGCCAGCAGCTCCGAACCCGGGGGTCCCCAAGAGACCCAGTACTTC. Translated, it gives CASSSEPGGPQETQYF.

The V and J genes are TRBV18 and TRBJ2-7; no clear D. The V and J ends lost 2 bases and 4 bases respectively, with 9 bases between them. Per the germline V gene, CDR1 is KGHSH and CDR2 is LQKENI. CDR3 size: 13 residues. The CDR3 DNA reads TGTGCCAGCTCACCAGCGGCGGCTTACGAGCAGTACGTC. Translated: CASSPAAAYEQYV.

The chain couples TRBV5-4 to TRBJ1-2; D gene unclear. The germline V and J ends were trimmed by 4 bases and 5 bases, with 24 bases remaining between them. The CDR3 length is 17 residues. Germline CDR1 SGHNT, CDR2 YYREEE (reference sequence). This CDR3 is CASSPGGGRRLGYGYTF. The CDR3 DNA reads as TGTGCCAGCAGCCCCGGAGGAGGCCGTCGCCTAGGGTATGGCTACACCTTC.

This sequence joins TRBV11-2 and TRBJ2-7, with 9 bases aligning to TRBD1. Germline CDR1 and CDR2: SGHAT and FQNNGV. The CDR3 is 15 amino acids. V shed 5 bases, J shed 5 bases, and the junction held 10 bases outside the gene matches. The CDR3 DNA sequence: TGTGCCAGCAGCCTCCGGGACAGGGTCTTCGACGAGCAGTACTTC. Its protein product is CASSLRDRVFDEQYF.

The chain links TRBV18 to TRBJ1-1; TRBD1 matches at 9 bases. The CDR3 consists of 15 residues. Per the germline V gene, CDR1 is KGHSH and CDR2 is LQKENI. J was trimmed by 0 bases and V by 6 bases; bases with no gene match: 5. The CDR3 is CASSRQGEMNTEAFF. The DNA of the CDR3 is TGTGCCAGCTCTCGACAGGGGGAGATGAACACTGAAGCTTTCTTT.

V is TRBV18 and J is TRBJ1-2; 9 bases are a match to TRBD1. CDR3 length: 16 amino acids. Germline V gives CDR1 KGHSH, CDR2 LQKENI. V was clipped by 1 base and J by 8 bases; unmatched bases: 11. DNA of the CDR3: TGTGCCAGCTCACCACAGGGAACCGGGACAGGGTTCGGCTACACCTTC. Translating gives CASSPQGTGTGFGYTF.